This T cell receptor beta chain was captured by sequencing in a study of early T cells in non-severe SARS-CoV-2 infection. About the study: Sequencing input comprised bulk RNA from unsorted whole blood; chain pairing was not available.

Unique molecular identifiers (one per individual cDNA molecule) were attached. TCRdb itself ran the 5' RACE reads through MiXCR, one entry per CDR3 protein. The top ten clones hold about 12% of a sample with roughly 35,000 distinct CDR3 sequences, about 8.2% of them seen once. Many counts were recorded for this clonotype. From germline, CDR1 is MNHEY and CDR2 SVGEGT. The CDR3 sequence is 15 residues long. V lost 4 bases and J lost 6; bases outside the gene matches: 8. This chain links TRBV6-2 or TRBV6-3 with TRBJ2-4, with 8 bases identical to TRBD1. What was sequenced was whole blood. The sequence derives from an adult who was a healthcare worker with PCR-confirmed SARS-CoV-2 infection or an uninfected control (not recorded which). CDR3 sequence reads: CASSSLRDRTNIQYF. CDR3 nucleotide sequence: TGTGCCAGCAGTTCCTTAAGGGACAGGACAAACATTCAGTACTTC.